These 29 T cell receptor beta chains were all obtained from the same sample, sequenced in a study of T cell repertoires in aging, cancer and after chemotherapy. Multiplex touch-down PCR with TRB-A/B primers amplified rearranged V-D-J TRB sequences. TCRdb itself ran the multiplex PCR reads through MiXCR, one entry per CDR3 protein. The repertoire consists of several thousand distinct CDR3 sequences, with around a quarter occurring once and the leading ten covering about 2.6%. Amplification of TCR beta used genomic DNA extracted from peripheral blood. What was sequenced was blood. The receptors derive from a human donor in good health.

This chain links TRBV11-1 with TRBJ2-3; D gene unclear. Germline V CDR1 and CDR2: SGHAT, FQDESV (reference sequence). The V gene lost 2 bases and the J gene lost 2 bases, with 8 bases spanning the gap. This CDR3 comprises 14 residues. The CDR3 nucleotides read TGTGCCAGCAGCTTAATCCAGACCACAGATACGCAGTATTTT. Translation: CASSLIQTTDTQYF.

This clonotype is medium-sized (0.01 to 0.1%) in the sample. This chain joins TRBV12-3 or TRBV12-4 and TRBJ1-2; 7 bases agree with TRBD1. The CDR3 is made up of 18 amino acids. Trimming at V came to 5 bases and at J to 2 bases, leaving 17 bases not matched to a gene. Written as DNA, the CDR3 is TGTGCCAGCAGTCCGGCGGTTTCGGGACAGCCTATAAACTATGGCTACACCTTC. As protein: CASSPAVSGQPINYGYTF.

This clonotype was counted a few times. The chain is built from TRBV19 and TRBJ2-2; 8 bases agree with TRBD1. Trimming cost V 3 bases and J 2 bases; bases outside gene matches: 11. This CDR3 contains 18 residues. Germline CDR1 is LNHDA and CDR2 is SQIVND (reference sequence). CDR3 coding DNA: TGTGCCAGTAGTATTTTCTCAGGGGGCCGCACAAACACCGGGGAGCTGTTTTTT. Its protein product is CASSIFSGGRTNTGELFF. Complete variable domain (other parts from reference TRBV19 and TRBJ2-2): DGGITQSPKYLFRKEGQNVTLSCEQNLNHDAMYWYRQDPGQGLRLIYYSQIVNDFQKGDIAEGYSVSREKKESFPLTVTSAQKNPTAFYLCASSIFSGGRTNTGELFFGEGSRLTVL.

V usage is TRBV6-2 or TRBV6-3 and J usage is TRBJ2-2, with 8 bases lining up with TRBD1. V gave up 2 bases and J gave up 1 base; unmatched junction bases: 0. Germline V gives CDR1 MNHEY, CDR2 SVGEGT. The length of the CDR3 is 15 residues. For the CDR3, the DNA is TGTGCCAGCAGTTACGGACAGGGGAACACCGGGGAGCTGTTTTTT. This encodes CASSYGQGNTGELFF.

By share, this clonotype ranks as medium-sized. The V gene is TRBV6-2 or TRBV6-3, the J gene TRBJ2-7; D assignment may be TRBD1 or TRBD2 (5 bases each). The germline V gene has CDR1 MNHEY and CDR2 SVGEGT. Trimming pared 2 bases from V and 2 bases from J, leaving 13 bases between. This CDR3 has 15 amino acids. The DNA for the CDR3 is TGTGCCAGCAGTTACAAGAGCCAGGGAGCCTACGAGCAGTACTTC. It yields the protein CASSYKSQGAYEQYF.

Relative to its sample, this clonotype is medium-sized (0.01 to 0.1%). V is TRBV7-9 and J is TRBJ1-1; D ambiguous. Trimming took off 8 bases at V and 1 base at J, with 8 bases between the two ends. Germline V CDR1 and CDR2: SEHNR, FQNEAQ (reference sequence). The CDR3 runs 12 residues. CDR3 amino acids: CASWGGNTEAFF. For the CDR3, the DNA is TGTGCCAGCTGGGGTGGGAACACTGAAGCTTTCTTT.

The gene calls are TRBV5-6 and TRBJ2-1; 14 bases are shared with TRBD2. CDR1 is SGHDT and CDR2 is YYEEEE in the germline V gene. V lost 1 base and J lost 9; bases outside the gene matches: 12. There are 18 residues in the CDR3. This CDR3 is CASSLTGTSGRSHSEQFF. The CDR3 coding sequence is TGTGCCAGCAGCTTGACCGGGACTAGCGGGAGAAGTCACAGTGAGCAGTTCTTC.

Turning to this clonotype: A single base separates this from a much larger clone, so it may be a read error. The chain employs TRBV27 and TRBJ1-6; unclear D gene. CDR1 is MNHEY, CDR2 SMNVEV, per germline (reference sequence). CDR3 length: 16 residues. V was clipped by 3 bases and J by 7 bases, with 16 bases between them. The CDR3 protein is CASSFWPRGINSPLHF. For the CDR3, the DNA is TGTGCCAGCAGTTTCTGGCCCCGTGGGATAAATTCACCCCTCCACTTT.

V is TRBV18 and J is TRBJ2-5, with D possibly matching TRBD1 (6 bases). V lost 3 bases and J 1 base, leaving 12 bases between the germline ends. This CDR3 spans 15 amino acids. The germline V gene encodes CDR1 KGHSH and CDR2 LQKENI. The CDR3: CASSPEGRGQETQYF. CDR3 sequence (DNA): TGTGCCAGCTCACCTGAAGGCAGGGGCCAAGAGACCCAGTACTTC.

This clonotype is medium-sized by share. This chain uses TRBV6-1 with TRBJ2-7; perhaps TRBD1 as D (5 bases). CDR3 length: 16 residues. Germline assignment: CDR1 MNHNS and CDR2 SASEGT. Trimming cost V 1 base and J 0 bases, with 13 bases left between them. CDR3 protein: CASSEDQGKPSYEQYF. Here the CDR3 DNA reads TGTGCCAGCAGTGAAGATCAGGGCAAACCCTCCTACGAGCAGTACTTC.

This clonotype was seen a handful of times. V is TRBV9 and J is TRBJ1-1, with unresolved D. Trimming took off 0 bases at V and 0 bases at J, with 9 bases between the two ends. Germline CDR1 reads SGDLS; CDR2 reads YYNGEE. The CDR3 is 15 amino acids. The CDR3 sequence: CASSVGTSMNTEAFF. Written as DNA, the CDR3 is TGTGCCAGCAGCGTAGGGACGTCAATGAACACTGAAGCTTTCTTT. Full variable domain (missing parts from reference TRBV9 and TRBJ1-1): DSGVTQTPKHLITATGQRVTLRCSPRSGDLSVYWYQQSLDQGLQFLIQYYNGEERAKGNILERFSAQQFPDLHSELNLSSLELGDSALYFCASSVGTSMNTEAFFGQGTRLTVV.

By frequency in the sample, this clonotype is medium-sized. The CDR3 bases are TGTGCCAGCAGTTTAGAGGTGGCGAACACCATATATTTT. Translating gives CASSLEVANTIYF. This sequence joins TRBV12-3 or TRBV12-4 and TRBJ1-3; no definite D call. The CDR3 is 13 residues long. Trimming stripped 1 base from V and 7 bases from J, with 8 bases between.

In its sample, this clonotype ranks as medium-sized. V gene TRBV20-1 combines with J gene TRBJ2-3, with no clear D. The CDR3 contains 15 residues. Per germline, CDR1 DFQATT and CDR2 SNEGSKA (reference sequence). V was shortened by 0 bases and J by 6 bases, with 16 bases between the two germline ends. DNA for the CDR3: TGCAGTGCTAGAGATCTGGCGGTATCGTGGGATACGCAGTATTTT. Translated: CSARDLAVSWDTQYF.

Relative to its sample, this clonotype is medium-sized. The CDR3 here is CASSSRFTGEQYF. In DNA, the CDR3 is TGTGCCAGCAGTTCTCGATTTACGGGCGAGCAGTACTTC. The chain joins TRBV6-5 to TRBJ2-7, with no clear D. Germline loops: CDR1 MNHEY, CDR2 SVGAGI. This CDR3 is built from 13 residues. Trimming removed 4 bases at V and 6 bases at J, with 13 bases between.

By its share, this clonotype is medium-sized. V gene TRBV7-2 combines with J gene TRBJ2-5; tentative D call: TRBD2 (5 bases). The ends were cut back, 0 bases at V and 1 base at J, with 6 bases in the middle. This CDR3 is built from 14 residues. Germline values: CDR1 SGHTA, CDR2 FQGNSA. The CDR3 DNA reads as TGTGCCAGCAGCTTAGCCAGCGGCCAAGAGACCCAGTACTTC. Its protein product is CASSLASGQETQYF.

This clonotype was counted a few times. The chain links TRBV6-2 or TRBV6-3 to TRBJ1-1; D is uncertain. Trimming removed 7 bases at V and 1 base at J, with 10 bases between. The germline V gene encodes CDR1 MNHEY and CDR2 SVGEGT. The CDR3 runs 13 residues. The CDR3 loop is CASTSRTNTEAFF. DNA for the CDR3: TGTGCCAGCACCTCCCGTACGAACACTGAAGCTTTCTTT.

The chain is built from TRBV6-5 and TRBJ2-1, with 10 nucleotides matching TRBD2. V lost 6 bases to trimming and J lost 5 bases; unmatched junction nucleotides: 13. The CDR3 contains 17 residues. Germline CDR1 MNHEY, CDR2 SVGAGI. The CDR3: CASRPPSGSFLDNEQFF. As DNA, the CDR3 is TGTGCCAGCAGACCCCCTAGCGGGAGTTTTTTGGACAATGAGCAGTTCTTC.

This clonotype appeared a single time. The CDR3 sequence: CASTKQGTTYTF. The CDR3 DNA reads TGTGCCAGCACCAAACAGGGGACTACCTACACCTTC. The chain joins TRBV6-2 or TRBV6-3 to TRBJ1-2, with 7 bases that match TRBD1. In germline, CDR1 is MNHEY, CDR2 SVGEGT. The CDR3 totals 12 residues. Trimming took 7 bases from V and 10 from J; bases not matched to a gene: 9.

By sample share, this clonotype is medium-sized. The chain couples TRBV12-3 or TRBV12-4 to TRBJ2-1; 11 positions match TRBD2. The CDR3 has 13 amino acids. Trimming removed 3 bases from V and 9 bases from J; junction bases left unmatched: 1. CDR3 coding DNA: TGTGCCAGCAGTTTTACTAGCGGGAGTGAGCAGTTCTTC. Translated, it gives CASSFTSGSEQFF.

This clonotype was recorded a few times. The chain carries TRBV19 and TRBJ1-1, with a possible D match to TRBD1 (5 bases). The CDR3 totals 16 residues. Germline CDR1 LNHDA, CDR2 SQIVND (reference sequence). V dropped 3 bases and J dropped 2 bases, with 16 bases sitting between them. The CDR3 DNA reads TGTGCCAGTAGTATCGGCAGGGCTGTGGGTAACACTGAAGCTTTCTTT. It is translated as CASSIGRAVGNTEAFF. Looking up the rest from reference TRBV19 and TRBJ1-1 gives the full variable domain: DGGITQSPKYLFRKEGQNVTLSCEQNLNHDAMYWYRQDPGQGLRLIYYSQIVNDFQKGDIAEGYSVSREKKESFPLTVTSAQKNPTAFYLCASSIGRAVGNTEAFFGQGTRLTVV.

The chain joins TRBV7-2 to TRBJ2-3; possibly TRBD2 for D (7 bases). The CDR3 length is 14 residues. Germline V gives CDR1 SGHTA, CDR2 FQGNSA. Trimming shortened V by 4 bases and J by 6 bases, and 14 bases separated the two germline ends. CDR3: CASSYSGGGDTQYF. For the CDR3, the DNA is TGTGCCAGCAGCTATTCAGGCGGGGGCGATACGCAGTATTTT. The whole variable domain, filled in from reference TRBV7-2 and TRBJ2-3, reads GAGVSQSPSNKVTEKGKDVELRCDPISGHTALYWYRQSLGQGLEFLIYFQGNSAPDKSGLPSDRFSAERTGGSVSTLTIQRTQQEDSAVYLCASSYSGGGDTQYFGPGTRLTVL.

The chain joins TRBV6-5 to TRBJ2-5; TRBD1 matches 12 bases. In germline, CDR1 is MNHEY, CDR2 SVGAGI. Trimming took 5 bases from V and 5 from J; bases not matched to a gene: 3. The CDR3 loop spans 14 amino acids. CDR3 amino acids: CASSEGQGAETQYF. The CDR3 DNA reads TGTGCCAGCAGTGAGGGACAGGGGGCGGAGACCCAGTACTTC.

V is TRBV27 and J is TRBJ2-3; a possible D gene is TRBD1 (6 bases). The germline V gene encodes CDR1 MNHEY and CDR2 SMNVEV (reference sequence). V lost 5 bases and J 6 bases, leaving 24 bases between the germline ends. The CDR3 consists of 17 residues. The CDR3: CASSLSSYRERWDTQYF. The CDR3 bases are TGTGCCAGCAGTCTGTCCTCTTACAGGGAAAGGTGGGATACGCAGTATTTT.

This clonotype ranks as medium-sized. CDR3 region: CATSSTAKSNGYTF. DNA of the CDR3: TGTGCCACCTCGAGTACAGCTAAAAGTAATGGCTACACCTTC. The chain employs TRBV19 and TRBJ1-2; D remains ambiguous. Germline assignment: CDR1 LNHDA and CDR2 SQIVND (reference sequence). Deletions cut 10 bases from V and 6 bases from J, with 21 bases between. The length of the CDR3 is 14 residues.

This chain connects TRBV6-5 to TRBJ2-1, with TRBD1 as a possible D gene (6 bases). The CDR3 runs 14 residues. The V end lost 2 bases, the J end lost 1 base, and 6 bases lay between the germline ends. Looked up from germline, CDR1 is MNHEY and CDR2 is SVGAGI. The CDR3 nucleotides are TGTGCCAGCAGTTACAGGGGGTCCTACAATGAGCAGTTCTTC. It encodes CASSYRGSYNEQFF.

This clonotype is medium-sized (0.01 to 0.1%). This chain joins TRBV7-2 and TRBJ2-3; D is perhaps TRBD1 (6 bases). Looked up from germline, CDR1 is SGHTA and CDR2 is FQGNSA. The CDR3 is 14 residues long. Trimming removed 2 bases at V and 1 base at J, with 7 bases between. CDR3 sequence reads: CASSLNRGTDTQYF. The CDR3 bases are TGTGCCAGCAGCTTAAACAGGGGCACAGATACGCAGTATTTT.

This clonotype was counted once. The CDR3 loop is CASSLSSGQGHYEQYF. The CDR3 DNA sequence: TGTGCCAGCAGTTTATCCTCGGGGCAGGGCCACTACGAGCAGTACTTC. The gene calls are TRBV27 and TRBJ2-7; D could derive from TRBD1 or TRBD2 (5 bases each). The V and J ends lost 0 bases and 3 bases respectively, with 15 bases between them. This CDR3 comprises 16 residues. Germline CDR1 and CDR2: MNHEY and SMNVEV (reference sequence).

This clonotype was counted only a few times. The V and J genes are TRBV28 and TRBJ1-5; D perhaps matches TRBD1 (5 bases). Per germline, CDR1 MDHEN and CDR2 SYDVKM. The CDR3 is 15 residues long. The V gene lost 1 base and the J gene lost 2 bases, with 9 bases spanning the gap. CDR3 amino acids: CASSLLGVGNQPQHF. DNA of the CDR3: TGTGCCAGCAGTTTATTAGGGGTTGGCAATCAGCCCCAGCATTTT.

The rearrangement uses TRBV9 and TRBJ1-5; 12 bases fit TRBD1. Germline loops: CDR1 SGDLS, CDR2 YYNGEE. The CDR3 runs 19 residues. The V gene end was trimmed by 4 bases and the J gene end by 2 bases; junction bases not matched to a gene: 13. The CDR3 sequence: CASSPPGGQGAQGNQPQHF. For the CDR3, the DNA is TGTGCCAGCAGCCCCCCCGGGGGACAGGGGGCGCAAGGCAATCAGCCCCAGCATTTT.